These T cell receptor beta chains were read from a single sample in a study of blood T cell repertoires in COVID-19. Using immunoSEQ multiplex PCR, the repertoire was profiled, and TCRdb retains in-frame clones only, with some absent. Here the sample spans 390,000 or so clones, 90% being singletons. Source material: peripheral blood. The receptors here all came from a young man with active or convalescent COVID-19. CDR3s include the opening cysteine and the closing phenylalanine or tryptophan. A D gene is named only where the DNA matches it firmly. Clone size is not always given. Where it is, it says once, few, many or a class for expanded clones.

v_gene	d_gene	j_gene	abundance	CDR3aa	CDR3nt
TRBV15	NA	TRBJ2-3	NA	CATSRDWDISTDTQYF	TGTGCCACCAGCAGAGATTGGGACATTAGCACAGATACGCAGTATTTT
TRBV12-3/TRBV12-4	NA	TRBJ2-1	few	CASSLSGYNEQFF	TGTGCCAGCAGTCTTAGCGGATACAATGAGCAGTTCTTC
TRBV2	NA	TRBJ1-2	NA	CASAQINYGYTF	TGTGCCAGCGCACAGATTAACTATGGCTACACCTTC
TRBV5-1	NA	TRBJ1-4	NA	CASSVGAATNEKLFF	TGCGCCAGCAGCGTGGGGGCAGCAACTAATGAAAAACTGTTTTTT
TRBV28	TRBD1	TRBJ1-4	NA	CASSPRDRVTYEEKLFF	TGTGCCAGCAGTCCCCGGGACAGGGTCACGTACGAAGAAAAACTGTTTTTT
TRBV19	TRBD1	TRBJ1-1	NA	CASQETGTGTEAFF	TGTGCCAGCCAGGAGACGGGGACAGGGACTGAAGCTTTCTTT
TRBV12-3/TRBV12-4	NA	TRBJ1-4	NA	CASQLTTNEKLFF	TGTGCCAGCCAACTTACAACTAATGAAAAACTGTTTTTT
TRBV7-3	TRBD2	TRBJ2-2	once	CASSPYSGGPGELFF	TGTGCCAGCAGCCCCTATAGCGGGGGGCCCGGGGAGCTGTTTTTT
TRBV5-1	TRBD2	TRBJ2-1	NA	CASSSGTSGSGEQFF	TGCGCCAGCAGCTCCGGGACTAGCGGGAGTGGTGAGCAGTTCTTC
TRBV6-5	NA	TRBJ1-2	NA	CASSYSTGSNYGYTF	TGTGCCAGCAGTTACTCGACGGGATCCAACTATGGCTACACCTTC
TRBV7-6	TRBD1	TRBJ1-5	NA	CASRKGTGRNQPQHF	TGTGCCAGCAGAAAAGGGACAGGCCGGAATCAGCCCCAGCATTTT
TRBV6-2/TRBV6-3	TRBD2	TRBJ2-3	NA	CASSLPTSGSFTDTQYF	TGTGCCAGCAGCCTTCCGACTAGCGGGAGCTTTACAGATACGCAGTATTTT
TRBV28	TRBD2	TRBJ2-5	NA	CASNQLAGGQETQYF	TGTGCCAGCAACCAACTAGCGGGAGGGCAAGAGACCCAGTACTTC